This T cell receptor (beta chain) is drawn from a study of radiotherapy plus CTLA-4 blockade in lung cancer. Study context: Roughly a sixth of enrolled patients responded objectively, and more than 30% had disease control.

About this clone itself: Its antigen is not known.

Using immunoSEQ multiplex PCR, the repertoire was profiled, and TCRdb retains in-frame clones only, with some absent. The table lists 86,000 or so clones, around 76% of them singletons. This CDR3 region has 15 residues. The germline gives CDR1 MNHEY, CDR2 SMNVEV (reference sequence). V lost 0 bases and J lost 2, with 10 bases in between. The study gave focal radiation plus ipilimumab CTLA-4 blockade to patients with chemo-refractory metastatic non-small-cell lung cancer. Overall study findings and caveats: In blood, tumor-derived TCR clones expanded after radiotherapy plus ipilimumab.

The chain recombines TRBV27 with TRBJ1-2, with D uncertain. This specimen was peripheral blood, taken from a patient treated with radiotherapy plus ipilimumab. The TCR comes from a human donor with non-small cell lung cancer who had a partial response to radiotherapy plus ipilimumab. Some clones in this sample may be carry-over from other donors' samples. CDR3 nucleotides: TGTGCCAGCAGTTTATCTCGGAGAACGAACTATGGCTACACCTTC. It codes for CASSLSRRTNYGYTF.